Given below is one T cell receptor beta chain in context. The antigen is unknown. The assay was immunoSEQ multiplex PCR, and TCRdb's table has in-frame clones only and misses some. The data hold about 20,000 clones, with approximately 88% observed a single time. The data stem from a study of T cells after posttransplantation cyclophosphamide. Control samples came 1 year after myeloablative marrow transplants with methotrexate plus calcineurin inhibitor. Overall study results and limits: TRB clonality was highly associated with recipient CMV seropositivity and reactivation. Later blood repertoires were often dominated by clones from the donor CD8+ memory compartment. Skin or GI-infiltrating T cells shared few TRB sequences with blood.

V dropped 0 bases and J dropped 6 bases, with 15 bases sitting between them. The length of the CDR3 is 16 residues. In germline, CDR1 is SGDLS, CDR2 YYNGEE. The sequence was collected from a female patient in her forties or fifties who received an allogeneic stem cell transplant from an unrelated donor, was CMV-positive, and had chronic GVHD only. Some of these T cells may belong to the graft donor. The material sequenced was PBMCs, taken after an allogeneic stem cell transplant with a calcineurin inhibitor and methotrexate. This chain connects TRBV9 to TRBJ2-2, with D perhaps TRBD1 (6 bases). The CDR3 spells CASSVVGTPRSGELFF. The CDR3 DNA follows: TGTGCCAGCAGCGTAGTGGGGACACCTCGGTCCGGGGAGCTGTTTTTT. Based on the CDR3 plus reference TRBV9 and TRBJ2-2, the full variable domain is DSGVTQTPKHLITATGQRVTLRCSPRSGDLSVYWYQQSLDQGLQFLIQYYNGEERAKGNILERFSAQQFPDLHSELNLSSLELGDSALYFCASSVVGTPRSGELFFGEGSRLTVL.